There are a few counts of the clone carrying this T cell receptor (beta chain). This entry belongs to a study of CD8+CD57+ T cells in acquired aplastic anemia. The sequenced patients had an expansion of CD8+CD57+ cells seen by flow cytometry. V shed 0 bases and J shed 7 bases, with 15 bases lying between them. The CDR3 consists of 16 residues. Germline V lookup: CDR1 ENHRY, CDR2 SYGVKD. The template for TCR beta VDJ and CDR3 sequence profiling was genomic DNA. Using its own MiXCR run on the reads, TCRdb lists one record per CDR3 protein. The sample shows 150,000 to 200,000 distinct CDR3 sequences, 45% to 50% of them seen only once.

The specimen was sorted CD4+, CD8+, or CD8+CD57+ T cells (not recorded which) from PBMCs. This TCR was recovered from a human donor with aplastic anemia. The chain couples TRBV10-3 to TRBJ2-2, with D tentatively TRBD1 or TRBD2 (5 bases each). The chain's CDR3 is CAISESPRGGSGELFF. The DNA of the CDR3 is TGTGCCATCAGTGAGTCACCTCGTGGGGGTAGCGGGGAGCTGTTTTTT.